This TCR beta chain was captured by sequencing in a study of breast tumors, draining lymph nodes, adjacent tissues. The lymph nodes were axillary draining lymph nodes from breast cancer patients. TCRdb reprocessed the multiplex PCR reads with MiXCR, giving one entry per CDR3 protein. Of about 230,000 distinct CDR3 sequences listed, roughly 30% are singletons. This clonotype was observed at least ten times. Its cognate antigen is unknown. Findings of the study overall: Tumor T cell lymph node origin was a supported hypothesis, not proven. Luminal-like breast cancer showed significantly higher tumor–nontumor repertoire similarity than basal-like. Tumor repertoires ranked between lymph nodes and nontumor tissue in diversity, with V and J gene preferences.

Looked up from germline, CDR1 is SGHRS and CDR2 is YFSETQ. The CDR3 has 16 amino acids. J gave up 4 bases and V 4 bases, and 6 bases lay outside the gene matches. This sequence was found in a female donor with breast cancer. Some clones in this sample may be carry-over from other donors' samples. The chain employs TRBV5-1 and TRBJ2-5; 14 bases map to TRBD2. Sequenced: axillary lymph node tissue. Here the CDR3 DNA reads TGCGCCAGCAGCCCGGCCGGGACTAGCGGGAGAGAGACCCAGTACTTC. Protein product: CASSPAGTSGRETQYF.